This record concerns one T cell receptor beta chain sequence. Antigen: not known. This CDR3 spans 15 amino acids. The V gene end was trimmed by 6 bases and the J gene end by 0 bases; junction bases not matched to a gene: 5. The data are from a study of response to subunit inactivated influenza vaccine. Overall study results and limits: The authors suggested that every seasonal influenza vaccination recruits few new T cells.

TCRdb used MiXCR to reprocess the RT-PCR reads, holding one entry per CDR3 protein. The table lists about 780,000 distinct CDR3 sequences, approximately 18% of them singletons. The sequence came from a man over 45 who received an inactivated influenza vaccine. The chain carries TRBV12-3 or TRBV12-4 and TRBJ2-3, with 8 bases identical to TRBD2. The source material was PBMCs from blood, sampled approximately 5 days after vaccination. In nucleotides, the CDR3 is TGTGCCAGCAGCCTTAGCGGGGCTAGCACAGATACGCAGTATTTT. This codes for CASSLSGASTDTQYF.